These 18 T cell receptor beta chains share one sample of origin, sequenced in a study of T cells in localized non-small cell lung cancer. TCRdb's copy holds only in-frame clones and misses some; the assay was immunoSEQ multiplex PCR. Among more than 45,000 clones listed, approximately 83% were seen once. The sequenced sample was peripheral blood mononuclear cells, obtained before any cancer treatment. The receptors were sampled from a man aged 35 to 69 with stage III lung adenocarcinoma.

The chain employs TRBV6-5 and TRBJ1-2; D gene unclear. Per the germline V gene, CDR1 is MNHEY and CDR2 is SVGAGI. This CDR3 contains 14 residues. Trimming pared 7 bases from V and 5 bases from J, leaving 17 bases between. For the CDR3, the DNA is TGTGCCAGCAAAATGGACGGATACTCTTATGGCTACACCTTC. Protein product: CASKMDGYSYGYTF.

J is TRBJ2-7 and V is TRBV10-1, with 16 positions matching TRBD2. V gave up 2 bases and J gave up 5 bases; unmatched junction bases: 3. Germline loops: CDR1 WNHNN, CDR2 SYGVQD (reference sequence). The CDR3 is made up of 16 amino acids. The CDR3 loop is CASSEGTSGRGNEQYF. CDR3 nucleotides: TGCGCCAGCAGTGAGGGGACTAGCGGGAGGGGAAACGAGCAGTACTTC.

The chain joins TRBV11-3 to TRBJ2-7; possible D gene TRBD2, 7 bases. The ends were cut back, 1 base at V and 2 bases at J, with 12 bases in the middle. This CDR3 has 15 residues. Germline V gene lookup returns CDR1 SGHNT and CDR2 YENEEA. The DNA for the CDR3 is TGTGCCAGCAGCTTAGGGGGAGGGGGGCCCTACGAGCAGTACTTC. This codes for CASSLGGGGPYEQYF. Full variable domain (rest looked up from reference TRBV11-3 and TRBJ2-7): EAGVVQSPRYKIIEKKQPVAFWCNPISGHNTLYWYLQNLGQGPELLIRYENEEAVDDSQLPKDRFSAERLKGVDSTLKIQPAELGDSAVYLCASSLGGGGPYEQYFGPGTRLTVT.

This clone was observed a single time. The J gene is TRBJ1-1, the V gene TRBV25-1; no definite D call. Looked up from germline, CDR1 is MGHDK and CDR2 is SYGVNS. V gave up 4 bases and J gave up 1 base, with 13 bases separating them. This CDR3 comprises 15 residues. CDR3 protein: CASSGKDGQNTEAFF. CDR3 DNA: TGTGCCAGCAGTGGCAAGGACGGTCAGAACACTGAAGCTTTCTTT.

This chain links TRBV2 with TRBJ2-7; D gene ambiguous. The CDR3 is made up of 12 amino acids. CDR1 and CDR2 (germline): SNHLY, FYNNEI. The V end was cut by 1 base, the J end by 4 bases, with 5 bases between. CDR3 region: CASSEEGYEQYF. DNA for the CDR3: TGTGCCAGCAGTGAAGAAGGGTACGAGCAGTACTTC.

CDR3 bases: TGCGCCAGCAGCTTGGTAGACAGGGAAACTGAAGCTTTCTTT. Protein product: CASSLVDRETEAFF. This chain uses TRBV5-1 with TRBJ1-1, with 7 bases identical to TRBD1. J gave up 5 bases and V 0 bases, and 4 bases lay outside the gene matches. The CDR3 is 14 amino acids. Germline lookup yields CDR1 SGHRS and CDR2 YFSETQ.

V usage is TRBV7-9 and J usage is TRBJ2-4; 9 nucleotides match TRBD1. Losses at the gene ends were 2 bases for V and 6 bases for J; bases not matched to a gene: 14. The CDR3 is 18 residues long. Per germline, CDR1 SEHNR and CDR2 FQNEAQ (reference sequence). The CDR3 DNA follows: TGTGCCAGCAGCTTATTCCCCGGGGACAGGGCGGAGGGAAACATTCAGTACTTC. Translated: CASSLFPGDRAEGNIQYF.

This sequence joins TRBV28 and TRBJ1-2; 9 bases agree with TRBD1. J gave up 7 bases and V 5 bases, and 14 bases lay outside the gene matches. The CDR3 covers 16 residues. Per the germline V gene, CDR1 is MDHEN and CDR2 is SYDVKM. DNA for the CDR3: TGTGCCAGCAGTGGCTTACAGGGGGCGAACGTTCCTGGCTACACCTTC. Protein: CASSGLQGANVPGYTF.

The rearrangement links TRBV4-3 to TRBJ1-3; D unresolved. The germline gives CDR1 LGHNA, CDR2 YSLEER. The CDR3 consists of 12 residues. Trimming took off 4 bases at V and 4 bases at J, with 5 bases between the two ends. CDR3 residues: CASSLQGNTIYF. CDR3 DNA: TGCGCCAGCAGCCTGCAGGGAAACACCATATATTTT.

The rearrangement uses TRBV7-9 and TRBJ2-7; D is possibly TRBD2 (7 bases). Trimming cost V 5 bases and J 4 bases, with 18 bases left between them. CDR3 length: 15 amino acids. Germline V gene data show CDR1 as SEHNR and CDR2 as FQNEAQ (reference sequence). The CDR3 is CASSQGGAEEYEQYF. The CDR3 DNA sequence: TGTGCCAGCAGCCAAGGGGGGGCTGAAGAATACGAGCAGTACTTC.

The chain has TRBV7-2 and TRBJ2-3; maybe TRBD2 (5 bases). V lost 2 bases and J lost 0, with 9 bases in between. The CDR3 length is 15 residues. The germline CDR1 and CDR2 sequences are SGHTA and FQGNSA. The CDR3 nucleotides read TGTGCCAGCAGCTTAAGCGGAACTAGCACAGATACGCAGTATTTT. Encoded protein: CASSLSGTSTDTQYF.

V and J are TRBV28 and TRBJ2-5; no firm D call. V was trimmed by 7 bases and J by 2 bases, leaving 5 bases between them. Germline CDR1 is MDHEN and CDR2 is SYDVKM. This CDR3 region has 11 residues. In DNA, the CDR3 is TGTGCCAGCAACGGTCAAGAGACCCAGTACTTC. Translation: CASNGQETQYF.

This rearrangement joins TRBV5-1 to TRBJ2-1, with no clear D. Per germline, CDR1 SGHRS and CDR2 YFSETQ. This CDR3 is 14 amino acids long. V was clipped by 0 bases and J by 2 bases, with 6 bases between them. CDR3 in DNA: TGCGCCAGCAGCTTGGTTGTCGCCTACAATGAGCAGTTCTTC. The encoded protein is CASSLVVAYNEQFF.

This clone was picked up one time. The V call is TRBV7-2, the J call TRBJ2-7; D is undetermined. Germline V lookup: CDR1 SGHTA, CDR2 FQGNSA. CDR3 length: 14 residues. The germline V and J ends were trimmed by 5 bases and 0 bases, with 11 bases remaining between them. CDR3 bases: TGTGCCAGCAGCCTTGACCATAGCTCCTACGAGCAGTACTTC. Translating it yields CASSLDHSSYEQYF.

The V gene is TRBV14, the J gene TRBJ2-5; D may match TRBD1 or TRBD2 (6 bases each). Germline V gene lookup returns CDR1 SGHDN and CDR2 FVKESK. The V end lost 0 bases, the J end lost 5 bases, and 16 bases lay between the germline ends. The CDR3 runs 16 residues. This CDR3 reads CASSQDNTGRRETQYF. The CDR3 DNA is TGTGCCAGCAGCCAAGATAACACAGGGAGGCGCGAGACCCAGTACTTC.

This chain joins TRBV27 and TRBJ2-6, with D tentatively TRBD2 (5 bases). The V end was cut by 3 bases, the J end by 0 bases, with 6 bases between. Germline V gene data show CDR1 as MNHEY and CDR2 as SMNVEV (reference sequence). CDR3 length equals 15 residues. CDR3 loop: CASSFGISGANVLTF. The CDR3 coding sequence is TGTGCCAGCAGTTTCGGGATCTCTGGGGCCAACGTCCTGACTTTC.

The gene calls are TRBV30 and TRBJ1-5; a possible D gene is TRBD1 (5 bases). CDR1 GTSNPN and CDR2 SVGIG come from the germline V gene (reference sequence). Trimming shortened V by 5 bases and J by 7 bases, and 15 bases separated the two germline ends. This CDR3 has 13 amino acids. The CDR3 nucleotides read TGTGCCTGGGGAGGGTCAGGGAACCAGCCCCAGCATTTT. This translates into CAWGGSGNQPQHF.

The chain carries TRBV21-1 and TRBJ2-2; the table assigns TRBD1, which was not confirmed against the DNA. TRBV21-1 is a pseudogene. The CDR3 extends over 16 amino acids. CDR3 DNA: TGTGCCAGCAGCAAGGGGGACAGGGGAACGTTCGGGGAGCTGTTTTTT. It specifies CASSKGDRGTFGELFF.